One and the same sample provided the 27 T cell receptor beta chains below, sequenced in a study of blood T cell repertoires in COVID-19. Here immunoSEQ multiplex PCR was the method, and the copy in TCRdb shows in-frame clones only, minus some. The table lists roughly 30,000 clones, approximately 82% of them singletons, with less than 15% in the top ten. The sample consisted of peripheral blood. These receptors all come from a human donor in a cohort sampled during active COVID-19.

This chain joins TRBV14 and TRBJ1-5, with unresolved D. This CDR3 is built from 13 residues. Looked up from germline, CDR1 is SGHDN and CDR2 is FVKESK. Trimming shortened V by 2 bases and J by 5 bases, and 7 bases separated the two germline ends. CDR3 DNA: TGTGCCAGCAGCCAACAACCGGATCAGCCCCAGCATTTT. Translation: CASSQQPDQPQHF.

The rearrangement uses TRBV5-1 and TRBJ2-1; D possibly corresponds to TRBD1 (6 bases). Germline V gene sequence: CDR1 SGHRS, CDR2 YFSETQ. The CDR3 consists of 15 residues. The V end lost 4 bases, the J end lost 0 bases, and 11 bases lay between the germline ends. DNA for the CDR3: TGCGCCAGCAGCAGAACAGGGAGCTCCTACAATGAGCAGTTCTTC. Its protein is CASSRTGSSYNEQFF.

The chain employs TRBV6-5 and TRBJ2-7; 10 bases are shared with TRBD1. V was pared by 0 bases and J by 9 bases, with 8 bases of the junction left unmatched. CDR3 length equals 15 residues. The germline CDR1 and CDR2 sequences are MNHEY and SVGAGI. CDR3 nucleotide sequence: TGTGCCAGCAGTTACTCGAGACAGGGGGCGCTCGGGCAGTACTTC. Translation: CASSYSRQGALGQYF.

Judged by abundance, this clone is medium-sized. The J gene is TRBJ2-7, the V gene TRBV11-2; 8 nucleotides match TRBD2. V was pared by 1 base and J by 2 bases, with 4 bases of the junction left unmatched. The CDR3 spans 15 residues. Germline CDR1 reads SGHAT; CDR2 reads FQNNGV. The CDR3 DNA sequence: TGTGCCAGCAGCTTAGCCGGGGGGGCAGCCTACGAGCAGTACTTC. It specifies CASSLAGGAAYEQYF.

The V and J genes are TRBV12-3 or TRBV12-4 and TRBJ2-1; possibly TRBD1 for D (7 bases). The germline V and J ends were trimmed by 7 bases and 7 bases, with 11 bases remaining between them. The CDR3 is made up of 12 amino acids. For the CDR3, the DNA is TGTGCCAGCAATCAGGGGGGAAATGAGCAGTTCTTC. It yields the protein CASNQGGNEQFF.

This chain uses TRBV7-2 with TRBJ1-4, with D maybe TRBD1 (5 bases). In germline, CDR1 is SGHTA, CDR2 FQGNSA. The ends were cut back, 1 base at V and 11 bases at J, with 11 bases in the middle. The CDR3 is 13 residues long. In DNA form, the CDR3 reads TGTGCCAGCAGCTTAGGGCAGGCAGGGAAACTGTTTTTT. It translates to CASSLGQAGKLFF. Based on the CDR3 plus reference TRBV7-2 and TRBJ1-4, the full variable domain is GAGVSQSPSNKVTEKGKDVELRCDPISGHTALYWYRQSLGQGLEFLIYFQGNSAPDKSGLPSDRFSAERTGGSVSTLTIQRTQQEDSAVYLCASSLGQAGKLFFGSGTQLSVL.

CDR3 sequence (DNA): TGCGCCAGCAGCCAAGACACAGGTAGCAATCAGCCCCAGCATTTT. It encodes CASSQDTGSNQPQHF. The chain has TRBV4-1 and TRBJ1-5, with D possibly TRBD1 on 5 matching bases. The CDR3 totals 15 residues. With 0 bases removed from V and 0 bases from J, the gap between germline ends came to 6 bases. Per the germline V gene, CDR1 is MGHRA and CDR2 is YSYEKL.

V usage is TRBV5-4 and J usage is TRBJ1-4; no clear D. The CDR3 extends over 14 amino acids. The V end was cut by 0 bases, the J end by 8 bases, with 11 bases between. Germline CDR1 and CDR2: SGHNT and YYREEE (reference sequence). CDR3 sequence (DNA): TGTGCCAGCAGCTTGGATAAGGCGGGGGAAAAACTGTTTTTT. Translation: CASSLDKAGEKLFF.

V and J are TRBV4-2 and TRBJ1-5, with 8 bases fitting TRBD1. The CDR3 is made up of 16 amino acids. Losses at the gene ends were 2 bases for V and 1 base for J; bases not matched to a gene: 4. Germline V gives CDR1 LGHNA, CDR2 YNFKEQ. DNA of the CDR3: TGTGCCAGCAGCCAACAGGGGGCAAGGAGCAATCAGCCCCAGCATTTT. This encodes CASSQQGARSNQPQHF.

This chain connects TRBV20-1 to TRBJ2-3; 7 nucleotides match TRBD2. After removal of 5 bases from V and 11 bases from J, the junction contained 7 bases not matched to a gene. CDR3 size: 11 residues. CDR1 is DFQATT and CDR2 is SNEGSKA in the germline V gene (reference sequence). DNA for the CDR3: TGCAGTGCTTCCAGCGGGGTTATGCAGTATTTT. Amino acid sequence: CSASSGVMQYF.

About this clone: One end of the junction is discordant with germline, which a read error may explain. The J gene is TRBJ2-1, the V gene TRBV7-8; 15 nucleotides agree with TRBD2. Germline CDR1 reads SGHVS; CDR2 reads FQNEAQ. CDR3 length equals 17 residues. CDR3 in amino acids: CASSPGTSGGLYSEQFF. The CDR3 DNA reads TGTGCCAGCAGCCCAGGGACTAGCGGGGGGTTGTACAGTGAGCAGTTCTTC.

This sequence joins TRBV21-1 and TRBJ2-3; TRBD1 is the table's D call, not checked against the DNA. TRBV21-1 has pseudogene status. The CDR3 covers 13 residues. The CDR3 loop reads CASSKRDRGTQYF. Written as DNA, the CDR3 is TGTGCCAGCAGCAAAAGGGACAGGGGTACGCAGTATTTT.

This chain joins TRBV19 and TRBJ2-1; the match to TRBD1 covers 10 bases. CDR1 LNHDA and CDR2 SQIVND come from the germline V gene (reference sequence). The CDR3 consists of 16 residues. V lost 2 bases, J lost 8 bases, and 9 bases stayed unmatched. This CDR3 is CASSIRQGAAGDEQFF. In DNA, the CDR3 is TGTGCCAGTAGTATAAGACAGGGGGCGGCGGGCGATGAGCAGTTCTTC.

Only a few counts were recorded for this clone. The genes are TRBV7-6 and TRBJ2-7; 8 bases are shared with TRBD1. Germline V gene sequence: CDR1 SGHVS, CDR2 FNYEAQ. V trimming: 3 bases; J trimming: 5 bases; junction bases outside the gene matches: 9. This CDR3 is built from 15 residues. Written as DNA, the CDR3 is TGTGCCAGCAGCTTTAGACGGACAGGGCTCAACGAGCAGTACTTC. Its protein product is CASSFRRTGLNEQYF.

The rearrangement links TRBV7-9 to TRBJ2-7; TRBD2 is a possible D gene (5 bases). Trimming shortened V by 6 bases and J by 6 bases, and 12 bases separated the two germline ends. Germline values: CDR1 SEHNR, CDR2 FQNEAQ (reference sequence). This CDR3 comprises 12 residues. The CDR3: CASSRGGSEQYF. DNA of the CDR3: TGTGCCAGCAGTCGCGGAGGTTCCGAGCAGTACTTC.

In DNA form, the CDR3 reads TGCGCCAGCAGCCCCGGACAGACCCTAACTATGGGCTACACCTTC. Protein: CASSPGQTLTMGYTF. V and J are TRBV5-1 and TRBJ1-2; D may be TRBD1 (6 bases). The ends were cut back, 4 bases at V and 8 bases at J, with 21 bases in the middle. Germline CDR1 SGHRS, CDR2 YFSETQ. The CDR3 contains 15 residues.

J is TRBJ2-1 and V is TRBV6-4; D might be TRBD2 (6 bases). Germline loops: CDR1 MRHNA, CDR2 SNTAGT. This CDR3 has 12 residues. V lost 6 bases, J lost 14 bases, and 17 bases lay in between. The CDR3 sequence: CASSRPRGVEFF. The CDR3 DNA is TGTGCCAGCAGCAGGCCGCGCGGGGTTGAGTTCTTC.

V usage is TRBV2 and J usage is TRBJ1-2, with D possibly TRBD1 on 5 matching bases. Germline CDR1 SNHLY, CDR2 FYNNEI. The CDR3 runs to 15 residues. Trimming cost V 6 bases and J 4 bases, with 18 bases left between them. CDR3 protein: CASRTLAGRGYGYTF. CDR3 DNA: TGTGCCAGCAGGACGCTAGCGGGAAGGGGCTATGGCTACACCTTC.

The J gene is TRBJ1-2, the V gene TRBV27; D is unresolved. V was clipped by 5 bases and J by 11 bases, with 18 bases between them. The CDR3 covers 13 residues. CDR1 and CDR2 from the germline V gene are MNHEY and SMNVEV (reference sequence). CDR3 in DNA: TGTGCCAGCAGTCAGCAACGAAAAACTATGTACACCTTC. It is translated as CASSQQRKTMYTF.

This chain joins TRBV3-1 (or the pseudogene TRBV3-2) and TRBJ2-5, with 9 bases aligning to TRBD1. Germline values: CDR1 LGHDT, CDR2 YNNKEL (reference sequence). Trimming removed 5 bases from V and 0 bases from J; junction bases left unmatched: 10. The CDR3 has 17 residues. The CDR3 loop is CASSTRTGAQYQETQYF. Written as DNA, the CDR3 is TGTGCCAGCAGCACCCGGACAGGGGCCCAGTACCAAGAGACCCAGTACTTC.

This chain uses TRBV4-2 with TRBJ2-1, with 13 bases that match TRBD2. V dropped 4 bases and J dropped 5; count of bases not matched to a gene: 8. Per the germline V gene, CDR1 is LGHNA and CDR2 is YNFKEQ. This CDR3 has 17 amino acids. CDR3 nucleotide sequence: TGTGCCAGCAGCCGACGGACTAGCGGGGGCCTCGACAATGAGCAGTTCTTC. It yields the protein CASSRRTSGGLDNEQFF.

This chain joins TRBV28 and TRBJ1-1, with no clear D. The CDR3 contains 14 residues. Germline loops: CDR1 MDHEN, CDR2 SYDVKM. V lost 3 bases and J lost 0, with 8 bases in between. CDR3: CASSFPLLNTEAFF. DNA for the CDR3: TGTGCCAGCAGTTTCCCCCTCCTGAACACTGAAGCTTTCTTT.

This chain uses TRBV9 with TRBJ1-1; the D gene is possibly TRBD1 (5 bases). The CDR3 has 13 residues. The germline gives CDR1 SGDLS, CDR2 YYNGEE. The V and J ends lost 0 bases and 5 bases respectively, with 8 bases between them. As DNA, the CDR3 is TGTGCCAGCAGCGTAGTATCAGGGACTGAAGCTTTCTTT. Its translation is CASSVVSGTEAFF.

This chain links TRBV18 with TRBJ2-7; 7 nucleotides match TRBD1. The CDR3 has 16 amino acids. Germline V gene data show CDR1 as KGHSH and CDR2 as LQKENI. V was clipped by 0 bases and J by 1 base; unmatched bases: 6. The CDR3 nucleotides read TGTGCCAGCTCACCACCGACAGGGACCTCATCCTACGAGCAGTACTTC. This translates into CASSPPTGTSSYEQYF. The whole variable domain, filled in from reference TRBV18 and TRBJ2-7, reads NAGVMQNPRHLVRRRGQEARLRCSPMKGHSHVYWYRQLPEEGLKFMVYLQKENIIDESGMPKERFSAEFPKEGPSILRIQQVVRGDSAAYFCASSPPTGTSSYEQYFGPGTRLTVT.

The J gene is TRBJ1-2, the V gene TRBV2; no definite D call. Germline V gene lookup returns CDR1 SNHLY and CDR2 FYNNEI. V lost 4 bases and J 5 bases, leaving 11 bases between the germline ends. CDR3 size: 13 residues. The CDR3 region has the DNA TGTGCCAGCAGTGCTAATGGACTATATGGCTACACCTTC. As protein: CASSANGLYGYTF. Complete variable domain (other parts from reference TRBV2 and TRBJ1-2): EPEVTQTPSHQVTQMGQEVILRCVPISNHLYFYWYRQILGQKVEFLVSFYNNEISEKSEIFDDQFSVERPDGSNFTLKIRSTKLEDSAMYFCASSANGLYGYTFGSGTRLTVV.

The rearrangement links TRBV21-1 to TRBJ1-3; the listed D gene, TRBD1, was not tested against the DNA. TRBV21-1 is a pseudogene segment. The CDR3 extends over 16 amino acids. CDR3 DNA sequence: TGTGCCACCCTCCGACAGGGAGAGATCTCTGGAAACACCATATATTTT. The encoded protein is CATLRQGEISGNTIYF.

The V gene is TRBV6-6, the J gene TRBJ1-2; 7 nucleotides line up with TRBD1. Germline-derived CDR1 and CDR2 are MNHNY and SVGAGI (reference sequence). This CDR3 is built from 15 residues. The trim removed 11 bases at V and 0 bases at J, leaving 12 bases unmatched. The CDR3 spells CAAEVPGTANYGYTF. In DNA form, the CDR3 reads TGTGCCGCCGAGGTCCCCGGGACAGCTAACTATGGCTACACCTTC.